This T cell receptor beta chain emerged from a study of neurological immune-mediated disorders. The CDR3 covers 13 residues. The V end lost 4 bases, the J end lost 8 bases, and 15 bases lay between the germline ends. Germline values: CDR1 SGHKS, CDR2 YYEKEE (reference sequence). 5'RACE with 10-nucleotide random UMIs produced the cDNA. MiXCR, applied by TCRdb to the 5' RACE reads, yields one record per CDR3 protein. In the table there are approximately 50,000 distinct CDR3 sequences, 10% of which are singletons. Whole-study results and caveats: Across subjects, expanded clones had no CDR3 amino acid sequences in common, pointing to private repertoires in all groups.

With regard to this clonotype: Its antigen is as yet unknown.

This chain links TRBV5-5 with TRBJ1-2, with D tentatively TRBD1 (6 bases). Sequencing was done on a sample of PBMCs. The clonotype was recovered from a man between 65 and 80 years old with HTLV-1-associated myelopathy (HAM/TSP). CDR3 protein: CASSPGGGLGYTF. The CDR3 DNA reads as TGTGCCAGCAGCCCGGGGGGGGGGCTCGGCTACACCTTC.